The rows below give T cell receptor beta chains drawn from one sample of a study of shared clonotypes between healthy human individuals. The protocol was immunoSEQ multiplex PCR, while the TCRdb copy is restricted to in-frame clones and leaves out a portion. Among about 2,200,000 clones listed, about 92% were seen once. Specimen: naive CD8+ T cells from PBMCs. These receptors came from a man between 18 and 29 years old in good health. Some clones in this sample may be carry-over from other donors' samples. The CDR3 runs from the conserved cysteine through the conserved F or W. Each record gives: CDR3 DNA, CDR3 protein, clone size, J gene, V gene, D gene. A D gene is named only where the DNA matches it firmly. Only part of the rows carry a size: once, few, many, or a class if the clone is expanded.

cdr3_nt: TGTGCCACCAGCAGAGATAGGGGGCGAAGCACAGATACGCAGTATTTT
cdr3_aa: CATSRDRGRSTDTQYF
clone_size: NA
j_call: TRBJ2-3
v_call: TRBV15
d_call: TRBD1

cdr3_nt: TGTGCCAGCAGCTCAGGACTAGCGGGAGGGCCTAGGTCCTACGAGCAGTACTTC
cdr3_aa: CASSSGLAGGPRSYEQYF
clone_size: NA
j_call: TRBJ2-7
v_call: TRBV28
d_call: TRBD2

cdr3_nt: TGTGCCAGCAGCTTAGGCCGGGGACAGGGCTTTTCCTACGAGCAGTACTTC
cdr3_aa: CASSLGRGQGFSYEQYF
clone_size: NA
j_call: TRBJ2-7
v_call: TRBV7-9
d_call: TRBD1

cdr3_nt: TGTGCCATCAGTGAGTCGAGGACCCAAGAGACCCAGTACTTC
cdr3_aa: CAISESRTQETQYF
clone_size: NA
j_call: TRBJ2-5
v_call: TRBV10-3
d_call: NA

cdr3_nt: TGTGCCAGCAGCTCCGGGCCCAGGGGGGCTAGTGACTATGGCTACACCTTC
cdr3_aa: CASSSGPRGASDYGYTF
clone_size: NA
j_call: TRBJ1-2
v_call: TRBV11-2
d_call: TRBD1

cdr3_nt: TGTGCCAGCAGCAACCAGGGGGGTACAGATACGCAGTATTTT
cdr3_aa: CASSNQGGTDTQYF
clone_size: NA
j_call: TRBJ2-3
v_call: TRBV21-1
d_call: NA

cdr3_nt: TGCAGCGTTGTGGGTGACTATGGCTACACCTTC
cdr3_aa: CSVVGDYGYTF
clone_size: NA
j_call: TRBJ1-2
v_call: TRBV29-1
d_call: NA

cdr3_nt: TGTGCCAGCAGCATCTGGGGCGGGGCGAGCTCCTACAATGAGCAGTTCTTC
cdr3_aa: CASSIWGGASSYNEQFF
clone_size: NA
j_call: TRBJ2-1
v_call: TRBV7-3
d_call: NA

cdr3_nt: TGCGCCAGCAGCTTGAATCAACGGGCGGACTCCTACGAGCAGTACTTC
cdr3_aa: CASSLNQRADSYEQYF
clone_size: once
j_call: TRBJ2-7
v_call: TRBV5-1
d_call: NA

cdr3_nt: TGCAGCGTTGAAGGGGTACTGGCGGACCCGGTCGGCTACACCTTC
cdr3_aa: CSVEGVLADPVGYTF
clone_size: NA
j_call: TRBJ1-2
v_call: TRBV29-1
d_call: NA

cdr3_nt: TGTGCCAGCAGCCAAGAGGAGGGACTAGCGTTCGCCGGGGAGCTGTTTTTT
cdr3_aa: CASSQEEGLAFAGELFF
clone_size: NA
j_call: TRBJ2-2
v_call: TRBV4-2
d_call: TRBD2

cdr3_nt: TGTGCCAGTAGTATTCGGCAGGCCGATGAGCAGTTCTTC
cdr3_aa: CASSIRQADEQFF
clone_size: NA
j_call: TRBJ2-1
v_call: TRBV19
d_call: NA

cdr3_nt: TGTGCCAGCAGCTTATACAGGACCCAAGAGACCCAGTACTTC
cdr3_aa: CASSLYRTQETQYF
clone_size: NA
j_call: TRBJ2-5
v_call: TRBV11-3
d_call: NA

cdr3_nt: TGTGCCAGCAGCCTACGAAGACTAGCGGGAAGCACAGATACGCAGTATTTT
cdr3_aa: CASSLRRLAGSTDTQYF
clone_size: NA
j_call: TRBJ2-3
v_call: TRBV7-9
d_call: TRBD2

cdr3_nt: TGTGCCAGCAGCGAATATCTGGGACTAGCGAGCTCCTACAATGAGCAGTTCTTC
cdr3_aa: CASSEYLGLASSYNEQFF
clone_size: NA
j_call: TRBJ2-1
v_call: TRBV9
d_call: TRBD2

cdr3_nt: TGTGCCAGCAGTTTAGTGGATGGCGGGAGAGGGGACGAGCAGTACTTC
cdr3_aa: CASSLVDGGRGDEQYF
clone_size: NA
j_call: TRBJ2-7
v_call: TRBV28
d_call: TRBD2

cdr3_nt: TGCGCCAGCAGCCATGAAGTAGCGGCGCGGTCGGCGCAGTTCTTC
cdr3_aa: CASSHEVAARSAQFF
clone_size: NA
j_call: TRBJ2-1
v_call: TRBV4-1
d_call: NA

cdr3_nt: TGCGCCAGCAGCCCTGCTAAACCCAATGAGCAGTTCTTC
cdr3_aa: CASSPAKPNEQFF
clone_size: NA
j_call: TRBJ2-1
v_call: TRBV4-1
d_call: NA

cdr3_nt: TGTGCCAGCAGCTTAGGGCAGCAAGAGACCCAGTACTTC
cdr3_aa: CASSLGQQETQYF
clone_size: NA
j_call: TRBJ2-5
v_call: TRBV7-3
d_call: NA

cdr3_nt: TGTGCCAGCAGCGTAGATGTCGTTCAGACAGGCCGTGAAGCTTTCTTT
cdr3_aa: CASSVDVVQTGREAFF
clone_size: NA
j_call: TRBJ1-1
v_call: TRBV9
d_call: NA

cdr3_nt: TGTGCCAGCAGCTTAGAAGGACAGGAAAGGGTTGAGCAGTTCTTC
cdr3_aa: CASSLEGQERVEQFF
clone_size: NA
j_call: TRBJ2-1
v_call: TRBV7-2
d_call: TRBD1

cdr3_nt: TGTGCCAGCAGCTTAGTGTCGGTCAGGGAAAATGAAAAACTGTTTTTT
cdr3_aa: CASSLVSVRENEKLFF
clone_size: NA
j_call: TRBJ1-4
v_call: TRBV7-9
d_call: NA

cdr3_nt: TGCGCCAGCAGCCAAGGACAGGGGGTAGCGGAGACCCAGTACTTC
cdr3_aa: CASSQGQGVAETQYF
clone_size: NA
j_call: TRBJ2-5
v_call: TRBV4-3
d_call: TRBD1

cdr3_nt: TGTGCCAGCAGCCCTGACGACACCGCCCTCTCCTACGAGCAGTACTTC
cdr3_aa: CASSPDDTALSYEQYF
clone_size: NA
j_call: TRBJ2-7
v_call: TRBV9
d_call: NA

cdr3_nt: TGTGCCAGCAGGGGACAGGGTTTCTACGAGCAGTACTTC
cdr3_aa: CASRGQGFYEQYF
clone_size: NA
j_call: TRBJ2-7
v_call: TRBV6-1
d_call: TRBD1

cdr3_nt: TGTGCCAGTGCTAATCTAAACAGGGGTGTAGGCGAGCAGTACTTC
cdr3_aa: CASANLNRGVGEQYF
clone_size: NA
j_call: TRBJ2-7
v_call: TRBV27
d_call: TRBD1

cdr3_nt: TGCGCCAGCAGCCAAGTAGAGGCCTTAAGGGGGGAAAAACTGTTTTTT
cdr3_aa: CASSQVEALRGEKLFF
clone_size: NA
j_call: TRBJ1-4
v_call: TRBV4-1
d_call: NA

cdr3_nt: TGTGCCAGCAGCCCGGACAGCCGGTACACTGAAGCTTTCTTT
cdr3_aa: CASSPDSRYTEAFF
clone_size: few
j_call: TRBJ1-1
v_call: TRBV11-3
d_call: NA

cdr3_nt: TGCGGGGAGGCCTCCTACGAGCAGTACTTC
cdr3_aa: CGEASYEQYF
clone_size: NA
j_call: TRBJ2-7
v_call: TRBV11-3
d_call: NA

cdr3_nt: TGTGCCAGCAGTTCAGGACTAGCGCGGCAAGCCTACGAGCAGTACTTC
cdr3_aa: CASSSGLARQAYEQYF
clone_size: NA
j_call: TRBJ2-7
v_call: TRBV2
d_call: TRBD2

cdr3_nt: TGCGCCAGCAGTTCCAATGTCGACAGGGGAATTGGAGAGACCCAGTACTTC
cdr3_aa: CASSSNVDRGIGETQYF
clone_size: NA
j_call: TRBJ2-5
v_call: TRBV5-1
d_call: TRBD1

cdr3_nt: TGCGCCAGCAGCCAAGATTTCGGGCAGGACAGCATATATGGCTACACCTTC
cdr3_aa: CASSQDFGQDSIYGYTF
clone_size: NA
j_call: TRBJ1-2
v_call: TRBV4-3
d_call: NA

cdr3_nt: TGTGCCAGCTCGGAGGGTCCCGGGGAGCTGTTTTTT
cdr3_aa: CASSEGPGELFF
clone_size: NA
j_call: TRBJ2-2
v_call: TRBV13
d_call: NA

cdr3_nt: TGTGCCAGCAGCCTATACCGACATACGTTCTACGAGCAGTACTTC
cdr3_aa: CASSLYRHTFYEQYF
clone_size: NA
j_call: TRBJ2-7
v_call: TRBV6-5
d_call: NA

cdr3_nt: TGTGCCAGCAGCTCCGACCCGAACTACAATGAGCAGTTCTTC
cdr3_aa: CASSSDPNYNEQFF
clone_size: NA
j_call: TRBJ2-1
v_call: TRBV7-3
d_call: NA

cdr3_nt: TGTGCCAGCCGCGAGGCTAATCTCTACGAGCAGTACTTC
cdr3_aa: CASREANLYEQYF
clone_size: NA
j_call: TRBJ2-7
v_call: TRBV7-8
d_call: NA

cdr3_nt: TGCGCCAGCAGCCAAGATGGTCGGGTCCGGGCCTATGGCTACACCTTC
cdr3_aa: CASSQDGRVRAYGYTF
clone_size: NA
j_call: TRBJ1-2
v_call: TRBV4-1
d_call: NA

cdr3_nt: TGTGCCACCAGCAAAGGGGGGCCTGGAAACACCATATATTTT
cdr3_aa: CATSKGGPGNTIYF
clone_size: NA
j_call: TRBJ1-3
v_call: TRBV15
d_call: NA

cdr3_nt: TGTGCCAGCAGCTTAGCCGTTGGCGAGCAGTACTTC
cdr3_aa: CASSLAVGEQYF
clone_size: once
j_call: TRBJ2-7
v_call: TRBV7-9
d_call: NA

cdr3_nt: TGTGCCAGCAGCCAACGGACAGGGGCCCATTCCGAGCAGTACTTC
cdr3_aa: CASSQRTGAHSEQYF
clone_size: NA
j_call: TRBJ2-7
v_call: TRBV7-9
d_call: TRBD1

cdr3_nt: TGTGCCAGCGCATATATTTCGACTGAAGCTTTCTTT
cdr3_aa: CASAYISTEAFF
clone_size: NA
j_call: TRBJ1-1
v_call: TRBV7-2
d_call: NA

cdr3_nt: TGTGCCAGCAGGCATGGGTTAGCGGGAGTACCTGAGCAGTTCTTC
cdr3_aa: CASRHGLAGVPEQFF
clone_size: NA
j_call: TRBJ2-1
v_call: TRBV27
d_call: TRBD2

cdr3_nt: TGTGCCAGCAGCCGGGTCGTAGCGCCCCCGGTCTTC
cdr3_aa: CASSRVVAPPVF
clone_size: NA
j_call: TRBJ2-1
v_call: TRBV7-9
d_call: NA

cdr3_nt: TGCGCCAGCAGCCAAGGGACGACCTACGAGCAGTACTTC
cdr3_aa: CASSQGTTYEQYF
clone_size: once
j_call: TRBJ2-7
v_call: TRBV4-1
d_call: NA

cdr3_nt: TGTGCCAGCAGCCCAAACGAAGTAGTTATTTACGAGCAGTACTTC
cdr3_aa: CASSPNEVVIYEQYF
clone_size: NA
j_call: TRBJ2-7
v_call: TRBV9
d_call: NA

cdr3_nt: TGCAGCGCCGGCGGGGGACAGAGCTCCTACGAGCAGTACTTC
cdr3_aa: CSAGGGQSSYEQYF
clone_size: NA
j_call: TRBJ2-7
v_call: TRBV29-1
d_call: NA

cdr3_nt: TGTGCCAGCAGCATTAGCGCCTCCTACAATGAGCAGTTCTTC
cdr3_aa: CASSISASYNEQFF
clone_size: once
j_call: TRBJ2-1
v_call: TRBV7-2
d_call: NA

cdr3_nt: TGCGCCAGCAGCCCCCGATTGGCGGATAGCAATCAGCCCCAGCATTTT
cdr3_aa: CASSPRLADSNQPQHF
clone_size: NA
j_call: TRBJ1-5
v_call: TRBV4-1
d_call: NA

cdr3_nt: TGTGCCAGCAGTTCTAATTGGATGAACACTGAAGCTTTCTTT
cdr3_aa: CASSSNWMNTEAFF
clone_size: NA
j_call: TRBJ1-1
v_call: TRBV28
d_call: NA

cdr3_nt: TGTGCCAGCAGGGGGTCAAACAATGAGCAGTTCTTC
cdr3_aa: CASRGSNNEQFF
clone_size: NA
j_call: TRBJ2-1
v_call: TRBV9
d_call: NA

cdr3_nt: TGTGCCAGCAGCTTAACCGAATCTGGACCCTACAATGAGCAGTTCTTC
cdr3_aa: CASSLTESGPYNEQFF
clone_size: NA
j_call: TRBJ2-1
v_call: TRBV7-3
d_call: NA